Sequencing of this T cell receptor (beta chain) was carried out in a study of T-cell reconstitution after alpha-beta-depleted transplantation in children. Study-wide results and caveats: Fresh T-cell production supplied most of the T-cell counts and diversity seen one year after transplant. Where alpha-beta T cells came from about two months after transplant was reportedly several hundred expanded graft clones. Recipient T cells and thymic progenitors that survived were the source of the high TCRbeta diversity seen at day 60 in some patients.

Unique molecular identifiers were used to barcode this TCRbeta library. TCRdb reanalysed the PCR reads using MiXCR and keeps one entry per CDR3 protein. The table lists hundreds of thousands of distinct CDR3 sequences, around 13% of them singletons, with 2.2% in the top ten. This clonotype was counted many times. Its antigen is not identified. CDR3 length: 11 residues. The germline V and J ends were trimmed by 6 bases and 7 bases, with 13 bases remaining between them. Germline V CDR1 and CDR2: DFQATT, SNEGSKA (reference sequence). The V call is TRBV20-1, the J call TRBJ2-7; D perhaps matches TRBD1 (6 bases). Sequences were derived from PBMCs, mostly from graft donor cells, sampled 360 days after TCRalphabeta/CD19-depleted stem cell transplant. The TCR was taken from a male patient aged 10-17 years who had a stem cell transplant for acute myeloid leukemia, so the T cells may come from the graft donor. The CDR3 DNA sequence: TGCAGTGCCCCGGGACATCAAGAGCAGTACTTC. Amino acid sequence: CSAPGHQEQYF.